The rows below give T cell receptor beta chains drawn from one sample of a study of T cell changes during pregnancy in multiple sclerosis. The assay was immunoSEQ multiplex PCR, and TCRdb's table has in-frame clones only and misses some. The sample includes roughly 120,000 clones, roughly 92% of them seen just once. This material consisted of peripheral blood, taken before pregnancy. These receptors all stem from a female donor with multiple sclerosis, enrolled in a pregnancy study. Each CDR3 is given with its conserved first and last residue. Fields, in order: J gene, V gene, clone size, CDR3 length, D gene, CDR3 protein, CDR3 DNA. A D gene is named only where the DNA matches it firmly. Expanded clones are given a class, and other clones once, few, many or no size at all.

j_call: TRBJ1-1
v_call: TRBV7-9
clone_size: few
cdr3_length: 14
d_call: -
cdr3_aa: CASSLETGWTEAFF
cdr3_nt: TGTGCCAGCAGCTTAGAAACAGGATGGACTGAAGCTTTCTTT

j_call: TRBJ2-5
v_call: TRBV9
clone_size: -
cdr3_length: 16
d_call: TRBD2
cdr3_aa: CASSPRPTSPKETQYF
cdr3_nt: TGTGCCAGCAGCCCCCGGCCGACTAGCCCCAAAGAGACCCAGTACTTC

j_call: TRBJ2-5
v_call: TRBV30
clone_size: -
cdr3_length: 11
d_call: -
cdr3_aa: CAWTVQETQYF
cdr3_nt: TGTGCCTGGACAGTACAAGAGACCCAGTACTTC

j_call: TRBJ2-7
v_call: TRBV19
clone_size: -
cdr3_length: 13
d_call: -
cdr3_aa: CASSIQGTGEQYF
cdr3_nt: TGTGCCAGTAGTATTCAGGGTACGGGCGAGCAGTACTTC

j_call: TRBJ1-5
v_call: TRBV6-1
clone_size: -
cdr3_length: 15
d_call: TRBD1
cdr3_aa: CASNQGQPFNQPQHF
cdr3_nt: TGTGCCAGCAACCAGGGACAGCCTTTCAATCAGCCCCAGCATTTT

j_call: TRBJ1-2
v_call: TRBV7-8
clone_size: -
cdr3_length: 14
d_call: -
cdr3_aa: CASSLGTANYGYTF
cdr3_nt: TGTGCCAGCAGCTTAGGGACAGCTAACTATGGCTACACCTTC

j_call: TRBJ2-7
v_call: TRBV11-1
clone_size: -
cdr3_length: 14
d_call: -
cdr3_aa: CASSLIHKSYEQYF
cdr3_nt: TGTGCCAGCAGCTTAATCCACAAATCCTACGAGCAGTACTTC

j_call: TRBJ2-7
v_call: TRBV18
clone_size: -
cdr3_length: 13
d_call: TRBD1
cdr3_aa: CASSPRGLGEQYF
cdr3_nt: TGTGCCAGCTCACCCAGGGGGCTGGGCGAGCAGTACTTC

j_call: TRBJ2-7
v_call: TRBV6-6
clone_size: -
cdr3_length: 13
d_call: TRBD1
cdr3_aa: CASTWDRNYEQYF
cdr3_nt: TGTGCCAGCACCTGGGACAGGAACTACGAGCAGTACTTC

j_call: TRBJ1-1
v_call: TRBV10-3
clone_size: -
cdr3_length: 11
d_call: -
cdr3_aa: CATSLNSEAFF
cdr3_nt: TGTGCCACCTCCCTAAATTCTGAAGCTTTCTTT

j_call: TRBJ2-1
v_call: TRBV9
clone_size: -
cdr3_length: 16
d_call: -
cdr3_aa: CASSVGLAASRDEQFF
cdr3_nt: TGTGCCAGCAGCGTAGGGCTGGCGGCCTCCCGCGATGAGCAGTTCTTC

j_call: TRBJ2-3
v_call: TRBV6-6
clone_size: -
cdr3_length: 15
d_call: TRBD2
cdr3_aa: CASSYTERESDTQYF
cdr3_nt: TGTGCCAGCAGTTACACCGAGCGGGAGTCAGATACGCAGTATTTT

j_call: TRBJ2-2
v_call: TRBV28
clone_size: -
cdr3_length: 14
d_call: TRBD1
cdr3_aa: CASSRTTGTGELFF
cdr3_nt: TGTGCCAGCAGTCGGACGACAGGGACCGGGGAGCTGTTTTTT

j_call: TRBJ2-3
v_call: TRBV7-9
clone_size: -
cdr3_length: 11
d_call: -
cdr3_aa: CASSLAAGLYF
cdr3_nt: TGTGCCAGCAGCTTAGCCGCAGGGTTGTATTTT

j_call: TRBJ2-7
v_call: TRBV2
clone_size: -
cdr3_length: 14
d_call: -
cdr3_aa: CASSESGHPYEQYF
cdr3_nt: TGTGCCAGCAGTGAATCGGGACATCCCTACGAGCAGTACTTC

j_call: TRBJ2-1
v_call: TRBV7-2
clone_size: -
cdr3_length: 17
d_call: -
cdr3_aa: CASSLMGLSSAYNEQFF
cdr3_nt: TGTGCCAGCAGCTTAATGGGGCTTTCCAGCGCCTACAATGAGCAGTTCTTC

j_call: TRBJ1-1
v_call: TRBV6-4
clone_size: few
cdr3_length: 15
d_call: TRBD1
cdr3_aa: CASSKGQLGNTEAFF
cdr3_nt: TGTGCCAGCAGTAAGGGACAGTTGGGGAACACTGAAGCTTTCTTT

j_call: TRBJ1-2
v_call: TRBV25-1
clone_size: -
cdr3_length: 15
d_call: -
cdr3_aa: CASQDPGPRGYGYTF
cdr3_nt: TGTGCCAGCCAGGACCCAGGGCCGCGAGGCTATGGCTACACCTTC

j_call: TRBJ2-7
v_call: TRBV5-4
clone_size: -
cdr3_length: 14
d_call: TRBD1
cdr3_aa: CASSLQGASREQYF
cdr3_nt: TGTGCCAGCAGTTTACAGGGGGCCTCTCGAGAGCAGTACTTC

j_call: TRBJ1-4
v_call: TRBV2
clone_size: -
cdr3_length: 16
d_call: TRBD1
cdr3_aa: CASSRDRDPLGEKLFF
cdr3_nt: TGTGCCAGCAGTCGGGACAGGGACCCACTAGGCGAAAAACTGTTTTTT